These 8 T cell receptor beta chains were all obtained from the same sample, sequenced in a study of patients and donors after allogeneic stem cell transplantation. TCRdb itself ran the RT-PCR reads through MiXCR, one entry per CDR3 protein. The sample lists about a million distinct CDR3 sequences, more than 15% occurring once. The source material was blood, either unsorted or a sorted T cell fraction (not recorded which). Receptor source: a human donor who was either an allogeneic HSCT recipient or a stem cell or donor lymphocyte infusion donor (not recorded which). It is not recorded whose cells these are; they may come from a transplant donor.

This clonotype has more than one count but fewer than ten. The chain carries TRBV5-5 and TRBJ1-2; no reliable D call. CDR1 and CDR2 from the germline V gene are SGHKS and YYEKEE (reference sequence). The CDR3 is 18 residues long. Deletions cut 4 bases from V and 0 bases from J, with 22 bases between. This CDR3 is CASSPLRTMVEANYGYTF. CDR3 nucleotides: TGTGCCAGCAGCCCCCTCCGGACGATGGTGGAGGCTAACTATGGCTACACCTTC. The complete variable domain, with remaining parts taken from reference TRBV5-5 and TRBJ1-2, reads DAGVTQSPTHLIKTRGQQVTLRCSPISGHKSVSWYQQVLGQGPQFIFQYYEKEERGRGNFPDRFSARQFPNYSSELNVNALLLGDSALYLCASSPLRTMVEANYGYTFGSGTRLTVV.

This chain uses TRBV2 with TRBJ1-2; D is ambiguous. V shed 7 bases and J shed 4 bases, with 13 bases lying between them. Germline CDR1 and CDR2: SNHLY and FYNNEI. This CDR3 has 13 residues. CDR3 sequence (DNA): TGTGCCAGCAACAGCATATGGGGCTATGGCTACACCTTC. Protein product: CASNSIWGYGYTF. Using reference TRBV2 and TRBJ1-2 for the parts outside the CDR3, the full variable domain is EPEVTQTPSHQVTQMGQEVILRCVPISNHLYFYWYRQILGQKVEFLVSFYNNEISEKSEIFDDQFSVERPDGSNFTLKIRSTKLEDSAMYFCASNSIWGYGYTFGSGTRLTVV.

The chain uses TRBV2 and TRBJ1-4, with TRBD1 matching over 9 bases. The CDR3 length is 15 residues. V shed 6 bases and J 4 bases; nucleotides not matched to a gene: 6. The germline V gene has CDR1 SNHLY and CDR2 FYNNEI. In DNA form, the CDR3 reads TGTGCCAGCAGGGTCGGGACAGGGCATAATGAAAAACTGTTTTTT. It codes for CASRVGTGHNEKLFF.

The sample holds many counts of this clonotype. This chain joins TRBV12-3 or TRBV12-4 and TRBJ2-1; 8 bases are a match to TRBD1. CDR3 length: 14 residues. The V segment lost 3 bases and the J segment 6 bases; nucleotides outside the gene matches: 4. DNA for the CDR3: TGTGCCAGCAGTTTCGGGACAGGACGCAATGAGCAGTTCTTC. Its protein is CASSFGTGRNEQFF.

This clonotype was counted a few times. The genes are TRBV12-3 or TRBV12-4 and TRBJ2-7; 13 positions agree with TRBD2. CDR3 length equals 16 residues. V trimming: 4 bases; J trimming: 5 bases; junction bases outside the gene matches: 8. The chain's CDR3 is CASSSTGTSGINEQYF. The DNA for the CDR3 is TGTGCCAGCAGTTCAACCGGGACTAGCGGGATCAACGAGCAGTACTTC.

This clonotype was counted between two and nine times. The rearrangement uses TRBV6-1 and TRBJ2-1; 8 bases map to TRBD1. Germline V lookup: CDR1 MNHNS, CDR2 SASEGT. The trim removed 7 bases at V and 5 bases at J, leaving 13 bases unmatched. This CDR3 contains 16 residues. The CDR3 is CASNTPRPGGHNEQFF. Written as DNA, the CDR3 is TGTGCCAGCAATACGCCCCGGCCAGGGGGCCACAATGAGCAGTTCTTC.

This clonotype was recorded a few times. This rearrangement joins TRBV12-3 or TRBV12-4 to TRBJ1-2, with 7 bases lining up with TRBD1. The CDR3 spans 14 residues. V lost 6 bases to trimming and J lost 7 bases; unmatched junction nucleotides: 11. CDR3 bases: TGTGCCAGCAGGTTACAGGGGCTGCTCGGTGGCTACACCTTC. It encodes CASRLQGLLGGYTF.

This chain joins TRBV7-8 and TRBJ2-1; 7 bases are shared with TRBD1. The CDR3 sequence is 17 residues long. Germline assignment: CDR1 SGHVS and CDR2 FQNEAQ. V lost 4 bases and J lost 4; bases outside the gene matches: 13. CDR3 loop: CASSSKRQGGLYNEQFF. In nucleotides, the CDR3 is TGTGCCAGCAGCTCCAAGAGACAGGGCGGTCTGTACAATGAGCAGTTCTTC. The complete variable domain, with remaining parts taken from reference TRBV7-8 and TRBJ2-1, reads GAGVSQSPRYKVAKRGQDVALRCDPISGHVSLFWYQQALGQGPEFLTYFQNEAQLDKSGLPSDRFFAERPEGSVSTLKIQRTQQEDSAVYLCASSSKRQGGLYNEQFFGPGTRLTVL.